The present T cell receptor (beta chain) was sequenced within a study of blood T cell repertoires in COVID-19. Overall study: Sample material is recorded as cDNA or gDNA derived from T cells, B-cell-depleted T cells, or PBMCs.

As handled by the study authors: Amplification of reference gene primers provided the estimated nucleated cell counts. The repertoire was sequenced with immunoSEQ multiplex PCR; TCRdb's copy has only in-frame clones and lacks some. V, J and clone size are those of that table, while D and trimming were read from the DNA. The data hold 120,000 to 150,000 clones, with approximately 80% observed a single time. The V gene end was trimmed by 3 bases and the J gene end by 8 bases; junction bases not matched to a gene: 34. There are 23 residues in the CDR3. Germline CDR1 is GTSNPN and CDR2 is SVGIG (reference sequence).

The specimen sequenced was peripheral blood. This TCR came from a woman aged 50 to 60 with acute or convalescent COVID-19. This chain joins TRBV30 and TRBJ1-6, with TRBD1 matching 7 bases. CDR3 sequence: CAWRGQQWTSGGAGGASHSPLHF. The CDR3 coding sequence is TGTGCCTGGAGGGGACAGCAGTGGACTAGCGGGGGGGCCGGGGGCGCCTCCCATTCACCCCTCCACTTT.